Sequencing of this T cell receptor beta chain was carried out in a study of blood T cell repertoires in COVID-19 (dated by TCRdb to 2018 to 2020). Context from the whole study: Collaborator samples came from the United States, Italy and Spain and covered acute and convalescent phases of COVID-19. The dataset comprised deeply sampled blood TCRbeta repertoires from subjects exposed to, actively infected with, or recovered from COVID-19. Where available, HLA class I and class II types were taken from metadata supplied by the sample provider and were not determined by assay-based typing. The material from the prospective study consisted of cDNA or gDNA derived from T cells, B-cell-depleted T cells, or PBMCs. Samples came from the ongoing ImmuneRACE study (first 160 participants) plus 1,254 subjects from 6 global collaborators. The repertoires were made available in a free public database intended to serve as a resource for research on the immune response to SARS-CoV-2. The sample metadata nearly always contained a de-identified subject ID, COVID-19 status, age in years and sex.

Another Seattle source contributed samples from volunteer blood donors who had recovered from COVID-19. Collaborating institutions collected whole blood in K2EDTA tubes following their own protocols. For TCRbeta analysis, collaborators shipped samples as frozen whole blood, isolated PBMCs, or DNA extracted from either of those sample types. The immunoSEQ Assay, a bias-controlled multiplex PCR, was used to amplify TCRbeta CDR3 regions from genomic DNA. Under the source paper's analysis protocol: Nucleated cell counts per sample were estimated from amplification of reference gene primers within the assay. To quantify the absolute abundance of each unique TCRbeta CDR3 rearrangement, sequence reads were collapsed and filtered. Productive Simpson clonality was computed per sample as the square root of Simpson's diversity index over productive rearrangements. Held by TCRdb, this immuneACCESS table contains in-frame sequences only and omits some clones. Under half of the omission traces to an unresolved V gene where checked; the cause of the rest is unknown. The D gene and trimming were derived from the DNA, and the V and J assignments and clone size from that table. Recorded for this sample are approximately 150,000 clones; over 70% of them occurred a single time. The ten largest clones add up to around 20% of the sample.

Trimmed from V: 3 bases; trimmed from J: 2 bases; junction bases lacking a gene match: 4. From the germline V gene, CDR1 is SGHVS and CDR2 is FNYEAQ. The CDR3 runs 16 amino acids, cysteine and phenylalanine included. The retained sequence is limited to the CDR3, 48 bases, with the frame set at the first base. With respect to this clone: The antigen it binds to is not known. There are no base qualities to consult, and no much larger clone falls within one base.

General study outcomes and caveats: Clinical and demographic metadata were provided uncurated, with the amount varying by source and participant.

The sequence came from a woman aged 70-85 years who had recovered from COVID-19. Sequencing was done on a sample of peripheral blood. Here the chain combines TRBV7-6 and TRBJ2-6, and 7 junctional nucleotides match TRBD2. The bases read TGTGCCAGCAGCTTTCTGGCGGGGGCTGGGGCCAACGTCCTGACTTTC. The resulting protein is CASSFLAGAGANVLTF.